This record looks at one T cell receptor beta chain sequence and its context. Its target is unknown. This sample is part of a study of shared clonotypes between healthy human individuals. Study information: For every donor, three CD4 naive, three CD4 memory, two CD8 naive and one CD8 memory plates were used.

It was CD45RO-negative cells, positively selected for CCR7, that made up naive CD8 cells, with terminally differentiated effector memory CD45RA+ cells excluded. Study conclusions and caveats: Around 5% was the fraction of naive CD4 clonotypes found shared across a few donors. It was the non-shared clonotypes that had lower generation probabilities than clonotypes shared by all four donors.

Methods used by the authors: Filtering was not the same, since immunoSEQ gave junction-only sequences without quality scores. Here immunoSEQ multiplex PCR was the method, and the copy in TCRdb shows in-frame clones only, minus some. That table supplies the V and J calls and clone size; D and trimming were determined from the DNA. The sample contains about 1,900,000 clones, over 85% of which appear only once. Trimming shortened V by 4 bases and J by 4 bases, and 19 bases separated the two germline ends. Germline values: CDR1 LGHNA, CDR2 YNFKEQ. This CDR3 spans 17 amino acids. Material for sequencing was naive CD8+ T cells sorted from blood. The source is a man younger than 35 in good health. The chain recombines TRBV4-2 with TRBJ1-4; no definite D call. The CDR3 loop reads CASSPRASRGFNEKLFF. The CDR3 coding sequence is TGTGCCAGCAGCCCCCGGGCGAGTAGAGGGTTTAATGAAAAACTGTTTTTT.